The 13 T cell receptor beta chains in this list originate from one sample, sequenced in a study of cytomegalovirus exposure and HLA in healthy donors. In the PCR, 60 Vbeta and 13 Jbeta primers were used. Repertoires were generated with immunoSEQ multiplex PCR, while TCRdb's copy carries only in-frame clones and drops some. The sample consists of around 140,000 clones, 70% of them appearing once. What was sequenced was PBMCs. Receptors were obtained from a woman aged 55-75 years in good health and CMV-seropositive.

The gene calls are TRBV2 and TRBJ2-7, with D hard to call. V was shortened by 6 bases and J by 6 bases, with 6 bases between the two germline ends. The CDR3 spans 10 residues. Germline V lookup: CDR1 SNHLY, CDR2 FYNNEI. This chain's CDR3 is CASSPLEQYF. In nucleotides, the CDR3 is TGTGCCAGCAGCCCCCTCGAGCAGTACTTC.

The chain employs TRBV5-6 and TRBJ1-1, with D perhaps matching TRBD1 (6 bases). Germline V gene sequence: CDR1 SGHDT, CDR2 YYEEEE. This CDR3 has 15 amino acids. The V end was cut by 3 bases, the J end by 1 base, with 13 bases between. This chain's CDR3 is CASSSLTGKNTEAFF. CDR3 sequence (DNA): TGTGCCAGCAGCTCACTGACAGGAAAGAACACTGAAGCTTTCTTT.

The sample holds a few counts of this clone. The chain employs TRBV5-1 and TRBJ1-2; no clear D gene. V was shortened by 0 bases and J by 6 bases, with 15 bases between the two germline ends. Germline values: CDR1 SGHRS, CDR2 YFSETQ. The CDR3 is 15 amino acids. The CDR3 sequence is CASSLEGAQVDGYTF. CDR3 nucleotide sequence: TGCGCCAGCAGCTTGGAGGGAGCTCAAGTCGATGGCTACACCTTC.

There are a few counts of this clone. The genes are TRBV28 and TRBJ2-3; 7 nucleotides line up with TRBD2. Germline CDR1 reads MDHEN; CDR2 reads SYDVKM. The V and J ends lost 10 bases and 3 bases, in that order; junction bases with no gene match: 4. CDR3 length equals 12 residues. The DNA for the CDR3 is TGTGCCACTAGCGGAAGAACAGATACGCAGTATTTT. Its translation is CATSGRTDTQYF.

V usage is TRBV28 and J usage is TRBJ2-5; 9 nucleotides agree with TRBD2. V was pared by 2 bases and J by 2 bases, with 6 bases of the junction left unmatched. Germline V lookup: CDR1 MDHEN, CDR2 SYDVKM. The CDR3 covers 16 residues. The CDR3 spells CASSLPSGTPQETQYF. CDR3 nucleotide sequence: TGTGCCAGCAGTTTACCTAGCGGGACTCCGCAAGAGACCCAGTACTTC.

On this clone itself: The junction differs from germline at one of its ends, possibly a read error. J is TRBJ1-2 and V is TRBV7-9; no definite D call. Germline CDR1 reads SEHNR; CDR2 reads FQNEAQ (reference sequence). This CDR3 contains 12 residues. CDR3 nucleotides: TGTTCCAGCAGCTTAGGCGTCTATGGCTACACCTTC. Translating it yields CSSSLGVYGYTF.

The rearrangement uses TRBV11-1 and TRBJ2-5, with a possible D match to TRBD1 (7 bases). V lost 5 bases and J 2 bases, leaving 18 bases between the germline ends. The CDR3 sequence is 16 residues long. Germline CDR1 SGHAT, CDR2 FQDESV (reference sequence). As DNA, the CDR3 is TGTGCCAGCAGCCCCCGGGACAGCGGGTTGCAAGAGACCCAGTACTTC. Its protein product is CASSPRDSGLQETQYF. Complete variable domain (other parts from reference TRBV11-1 and TRBJ2-5): EAEVAQSPRYKITEKSQAVAFWCDPISGHATLYWYRQILGQGPELLVQFQDESVVDDSQLPKDRFSAERLKGVDSTLKIQPAELGDSAMYLCASSPRDSGLQETQYFGPGTRLLVL.

This sequence joins TRBV10-3 and TRBJ1-2; a possible D gene is TRBD1 (6 bases). Trimming removed 7 bases at V and 2 bases at J, with 14 bases between. CDR1 and CDR2 (germline): ENHRY, SYGVKD. The CDR3 length is 14 residues. CDR3 sequence: CAITEQGSNYGYTF. Written as DNA, the CDR3 is TGTGCCATCACCGAACAGGGATCGAACTATGGCTACACCTTC.

V is TRBV11-2 and J is TRBJ2-7; 13 nucleotides line up with TRBD2. The CDR3 spans 15 residues. Germline CDR1 is SGHAT and CDR2 is FQNNGV. V lost 2 bases and J lost 7; bases outside the gene matches: 5. Here the CDR3 DNA reads TGTGCCAGCAGCTTATCGGGACTAGCGGGAAGAGAGCAGTACTTC. Protein sequence: CASSLSGLAGREQYF.

The chain joins TRBV7-3 to TRBJ2-1; D perhaps matches TRBD1 (5 bases). The CDR3 has 12 amino acids. CDR1 is SGHTA, CDR2 FQGTGA, per germline. The V end lost 5 bases, the J end lost 6 bases, and 8 bases lay between the germline ends. The CDR3 DNA follows: TGTGCCAGCAGCCTCCAGGGCAATGAGCAGTTCTTC. As protein: CASSLQGNEQFF.

The chain joins TRBV7-8 to TRBJ1-4; D gene uncertain. The CDR3 is made up of 14 amino acids. Germline values: CDR1 SGHVS, CDR2 FQNEAQ. Trimming left V 3 bases short and J 5 bases short, with 10 bases between. Written as DNA, the CDR3 is TGTGCCAGCAGCTTGGGGAGCGGGAATGAAAAACTGTTTTTT. Encoded protein: CASSLGSGNEKLFF.

This chain links TRBV7-2 with TRBJ1-2; the D is unclear. This CDR3 spans 16 amino acids. V dropped 2 bases and J dropped 8 bases, with 21 bases sitting between them. Germline assignment: CDR1 SGHTA and CDR2 FQGNSA. CDR3 coding DNA: TGTGCCAGCAGCTTACGCTGGCAGAGGGTTAGTGGGGGCTACACCTTC. Translated, it gives CASSLRWQRVSGGYTF.

This chain connects TRBV6-5 to TRBJ1-1; D gene unclear. V lost 2 bases, J lost 3 bases, and 7 bases lay in between. The length of the CDR3 is 13 residues. CDR1 and CDR2 (germline): MNHEY, SVGAGI. The CDR3 bases are TGTGCCAGCAGTTACGGGAGGGACACTGAAGCTTTCTTT. Translated, it gives CASSYGRDTEAFF.